The 6 T cell receptor beta chains below were found in one sample sequenced in a study of blood T cell repertoires in COVID-19. This table comes from immunoSEQ multiplex PCR, and its TCRdb copy is limited to in-frame clones, with some not included. The data hold about 200,000 clones, with approximately 86% observed a single time. The specimen was peripheral blood. The receptor source for this set is a woman between 45 and 60 years old with COVID-19, enrolled during active disease.

The chain carries TRBV14 and TRBJ2-1; a weak D match, TRBD1 (5 bases). Trimming cost V 4 bases and J 10 bases, with 14 bases left between them. Germline lookup yields CDR1 SGHDN and CDR2 FVKESK. The CDR3 extends over 13 amino acids. The CDR3 DNA reads as TGTGCCAGCAGCCCGATGACAGTCGGGGAGCAGTTCTTC. Translated: CASSPMTVGEQFF. The complete variable domain, with remaining parts taken from reference TRBV14 and TRBJ2-1, reads EAGVTQFPSHSVIEKGQTVTLRCDPISGHDNLYWYRRVMGKEIKFLLHFVKESKQDESGMPNNRFLAERTGGTYSTLKVQPAELEDSGVYFCASSPMTVGEQFFGPGTRLTVL.

The chain has TRBV6-1 and TRBJ1-2; D uncertain. Looked up from germline, CDR1 is MNHNS and CDR2 is SASEGT. Trimming took 2 bases from V and 8 from J, leaving 15 bases between them. There are 14 residues in the CDR3. The CDR3 sequence is CASSERGPRSGYTF. For the CDR3, the DNA is TGTGCCAGCAGTGAACGAGGGCCCCGGTCGGGCTACACCTTC.

The rearrangement joins TRBV12-3 or TRBV12-4 to TRBJ2-1, with 7 bases matching TRBD1. The J segment lost 15 bases and the V segment lost 4 bases, leaving 9 bases of the junction unmatched. This CDR3 region has 12 residues. CDR3 DNA: TGTGCCAGCAGTTCGGGCCCGGACAGGACGTTCTTC. Translation gives CASSSGPDRTFF.

Here the CDR3 reads CAGARGIFEKLFF. DNA of the CDR3: TGTGCCGGCGCCAGGGGAATTTTTGAAAAACTGTTTTTT. This chain joins TRBV6-5 and TRBJ1-4, with D perhaps matching TRBD1 (6 bases). V was clipped by 11 bases and J by 7 bases, with 17 bases between them. CDR3 length equals 13 residues. Germline V lookup: CDR1 MNHEY, CDR2 SVGAGI.

The J gene is TRBJ1-2, the V gene TRBV3-1 (or the pseudogene TRBV3-2), with D perhaps TRBD1 (5 bases). CDR1 and CDR2 (germline): LGHDT, YNNKEL (reference sequence). The CDR3 spans 19 residues. The V end was cut by 2 bases, the J end by 5 bases, with 27 bases between. This chain's CDR3 is CASSQKSSPRGGGRYGYTF. For the CDR3, the DNA is TGTGCCAGCAGCCAAAAATCCTCCCCGCGGGGGGGAGGTAGGTATGGCTACACCTTC.

J is TRBJ2-1 and V is TRBV30; 12 bases fit TRBD2. With 2 bases clipped from V and 6 bases from J, the junction kept 11 bases outside the gene matches. Germline assignment: CDR1 GTSNPN and CDR2 SVGIG (reference sequence). The CDR3 extends over 17 amino acids. The CDR3, as DNA: TGTGCCTGGAGTACCGGTTTTCTAGCGGGGGGGCCCAATGAGCAGTTCTTC. It is translated as CAWSTGFLAGGPNEQFF.